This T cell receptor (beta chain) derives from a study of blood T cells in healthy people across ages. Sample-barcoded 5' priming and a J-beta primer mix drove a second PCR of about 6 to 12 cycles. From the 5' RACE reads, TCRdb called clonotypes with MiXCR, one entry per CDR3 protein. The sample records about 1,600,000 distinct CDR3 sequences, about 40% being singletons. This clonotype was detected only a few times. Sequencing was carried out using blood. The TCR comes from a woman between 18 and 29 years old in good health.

CDR3 DNA: TGCGCCAGCAGCCAAGATCTATCAACGAACACTGAAGCTTTCTTT. It encodes CASSQDLSTNTEAFF. J is TRBJ1-1 and V is TRBV4-1; unclear D gene. The germline V gene has CDR1 MGHRA and CDR2 YSYEKL. Trimming took off 0 bases at V and 1 base at J, with 9 bases between the two ends. This CDR3 has 15 amino acids.